Detailed here is one T cell receptor (beta chain). The data originate from a study of CD8 T cells in Susac syndrome. In blood CD8+ and CD4+ T cells, TCR beta underwent sequencing. The multiple sclerosis controls were treatment-naive patients affected by stable or active relapsing-remitting disease. The CDR3 length is 13 residues. CDR1 is SGHRS, CDR2 YFSETQ, per germline. V was cut by 0 bases and J by 0 bases, with 4 bases left in between. Random-hexamer reverse transcription was applied to about 0.5 to 1 ug RNA. TCRdb ran MiXCR on the immunoSEQ multiplex PCR reads and lists one entry per CDR3 protein. The data show 180,000 or so distinct CDR3 sequences, approximately 96% seen once.

This sequence originates from a human donor with multiple sclerosis. The specimen was CD4+ T cells from PBMCs. The chain couples TRBV5-1 to TRBJ2-7; no clear D gene. CDR3 loop: CASSLEGSYEQYF. The CDR3 DNA reads as TGCGCCAGCAGCTTGGAAGGCTCCTACGAGCAGTACTTC. Supplemented by reference TRBV5-1 and TRBJ2-7, the full variable domain reads KAGVTQTPRYLIKTRGQQVTLSCSPISGHRSVSWYQQTPGQGLQFLFEYFSETQRNKGNFPGRFSGRQFSNSRSEMNVSTLELGDSALYLCASSLEGSYEQYFGPGTRLTVT.